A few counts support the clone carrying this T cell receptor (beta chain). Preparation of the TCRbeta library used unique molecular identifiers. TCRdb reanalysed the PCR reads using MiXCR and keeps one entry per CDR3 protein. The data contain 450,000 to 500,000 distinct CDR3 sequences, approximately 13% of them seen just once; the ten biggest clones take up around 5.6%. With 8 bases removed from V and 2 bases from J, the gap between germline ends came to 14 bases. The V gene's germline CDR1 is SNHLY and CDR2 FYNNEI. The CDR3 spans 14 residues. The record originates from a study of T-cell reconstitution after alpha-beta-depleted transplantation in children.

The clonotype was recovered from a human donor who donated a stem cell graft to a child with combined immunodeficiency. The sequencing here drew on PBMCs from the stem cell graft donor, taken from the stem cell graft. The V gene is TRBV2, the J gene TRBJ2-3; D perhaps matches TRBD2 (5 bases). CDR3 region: CASELLDLTDTQYF. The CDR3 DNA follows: TGTGCCAGCGAGTTACTAGACCTCACAGATACGCAGTATTTT.